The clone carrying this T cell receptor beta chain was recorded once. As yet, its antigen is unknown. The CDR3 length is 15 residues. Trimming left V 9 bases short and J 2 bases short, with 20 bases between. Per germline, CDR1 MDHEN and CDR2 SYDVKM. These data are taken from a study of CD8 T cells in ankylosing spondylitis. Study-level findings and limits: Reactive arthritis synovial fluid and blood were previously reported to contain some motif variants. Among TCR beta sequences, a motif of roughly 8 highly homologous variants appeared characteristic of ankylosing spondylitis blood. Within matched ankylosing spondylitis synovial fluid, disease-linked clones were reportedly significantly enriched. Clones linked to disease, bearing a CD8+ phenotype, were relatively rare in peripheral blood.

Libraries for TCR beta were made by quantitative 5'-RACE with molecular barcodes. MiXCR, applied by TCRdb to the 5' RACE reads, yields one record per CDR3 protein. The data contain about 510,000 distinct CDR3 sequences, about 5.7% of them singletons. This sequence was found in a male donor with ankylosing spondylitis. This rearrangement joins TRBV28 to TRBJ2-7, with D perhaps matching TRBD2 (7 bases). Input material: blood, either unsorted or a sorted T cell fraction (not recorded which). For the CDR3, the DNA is TGTGCCAGTGGGGGGGGCTCCTATAGCCCCTACGAGCAGTACTTC. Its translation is CASGGGSYSPYEQYF.